These 19 T cell receptor beta chains were all obtained from the same sample, sequenced in a study of blood T cell repertoires in COVID-19. The data were produced by immunoSEQ multiplex PCR, yet TCRdb's version contains in-frame clones alone and is incomplete. The table includes about 340,000 clones, approximately 90% detected once. The sample taken for sequencing was peripheral blood. The source is a woman younger than 35 who had recovered from COVID-19.

This clone has only one observation. The V and J genes are TRBV7-8 and TRBJ2-5; the match to TRBD2 covers 14 bases. J gave up 5 bases and V 3 bases, and 8 bases lay outside the gene matches. The CDR3 is made up of 17 amino acids. Germline V gene data show CDR1 as SGHVS and CDR2 as FQNEAQ. CDR3 coding DNA: TGTGCCAGCAGCTTCAGACTAGCGGGAGGGCCAATGGAGACCCAGTACTTC. This gives the protein CASSFRLAGGPMETQYF.

The chain recombines TRBV11-2 with TRBJ2-7; D not certain. Germline-derived CDR1 and CDR2 are SGHAT and FQNNGV. V lost 3 bases and J lost 4, with 10 bases in between. The CDR3 extends over 13 amino acids. In nucleotides, the CDR3 is TGTGCCAGCAGCTTGAGTGGTCCTTACGAGCAGTACGTC. Protein sequence: CASSLSGPYEQYV.

This clone has just one count. The chain links TRBV5-1 to TRBJ1-1, with 7 bases fitting TRBD1. V was clipped by 6 bases and J by 3 bases; unmatched bases: 11. This CDR3 contains 15 residues. Germline CDR1 reads SGHRS; CDR2 reads YFSETQ. DNA for the CDR3: TGCGCCAGCAAAATATTCACAGGGGTGGACACTGAAGCTTTCTTT. It yields the protein CASKIFTGVDTEAFF.

The chain is built from TRBV29-1 and TRBJ2-5; a weak D match, TRBD2 (5 bases). CDR1 is SQVTM, CDR2 ANQGSEA, per germline. The length of the CDR3 is 11 residues. The V and J ends lost 5 bases and 2 bases respectively, with 6 bases between them. As DNA, the CDR3 is TGCAGCGTTATAGCGCAAGAGACCCAGTACTTC. It is translated as CSVIAQETQYF.

The J gene is TRBJ2-5, the V gene TRBV6-1; D gene ambiguous. Germline V gene lookup returns CDR1 MNHNS and CDR2 SASEGT. V dropped 1 base and J dropped 5 bases, with 14 bases sitting between them. The CDR3 is made up of 15 amino acids. CDR3 sequence reads: CASSEGALRQETQYF. CDR3 coding DNA: TGTGCCAGCAGTGAAGGAGCGCTCCGGCAGGAGACCCAGTACTTC.

This clone showed up many times. V gene TRBV29-1 combines with J gene TRBJ2-6; 9 bases match TRBD1. The trim removed 2 bases at V and 2 bases at J, leaving 7 bases unmatched. This CDR3 is 17 amino acids long. Germline V lookup: CDR1 SQVTM, CDR2 ANQGSEA. DNA for the CDR3: TGCAGCGTTGAAAATAACAGGGGGCTGGCTGGGGCCAACGTCCTGACTTTC. Translating gives CSVENNRGLAGANVLTF.

At least ten counts were recorded for this clone. The chain uses TRBV5-1 and TRBJ2-1, with 7 positions matching TRBD2. Looked up from germline, CDR1 is SGHRS and CDR2 is YFSETQ. This CDR3 is built from 16 residues. V was clipped by 4 bases and J by 9 bases; unmatched bases: 16. This chain's CDR3 is CASSPGLGLRVREQFF. The CDR3 region has the DNA TGCGCCAGCAGCCCCGGACTAGGTTTACGGGTACGTGAGCAGTTCTTC.

This clone was counted a single time. The chain combines TRBV6-2 or TRBV6-3 with TRBJ2-1; D is perhaps TRBD2 (5 bases). Trimming removed 0 bases from V and 1 base from J, with 7 bases in between. This CDR3 is 15 amino acids long. The V gene's germline CDR1 is MNHEY and CDR2 SVGEGT. The chain's CDR3 is CASSYSKRSYNEQFF. The CDR3, as DNA: TGTGCCAGCAGTTACTCAAAGCGGTCCTACAATGAGCAGTTCTTC.

This sequence joins TRBV6-5 and TRBJ1-2, with 7 bases matching TRBD1. The CDR3 has 14 residues. CDR1 and CDR2 (germline): MNHEY, SVGAGI. V lost 5 bases, J lost 8 bases, and 11 bases stayed unmatched. The CDR3 spells CASSRGRGVFGYTF. The CDR3 bases are TGTGCCAGCAGTCGCGGCAGGGGGGTCTTCGGCTACACCTTC.

The chain couples TRBV29-1 to TRBJ2-1, with 7 bases that match TRBD2. V lost 7 bases, J lost 6 bases, and 12 bases stayed unmatched. Germline V gives CDR1 SQVTM, CDR2 ANQGSEA. The CDR3 consists of 14 residues. The CDR3 DNA reads TGCAGCGCGTCTAGCGGCTCAGATGGCAATGAGCAGTTCTTC. This gives the protein CSASSGSDGNEQFF.

In this sample, this clone turned up once. The J gene is TRBJ1-5, the V gene TRBV3-1 (or the pseudogene TRBV3-2); 7 bases line up with TRBD1. The germline V gene has CDR1 LGHDT and CDR2 YNNKEL (reference sequence). The CDR3 is 15 residues long. V was pared by 4 bases and J by 9 bases, with 12 bases of the junction left unmatched. The CDR3 DNA is TGTGCCAGCAGCCCTCAACAGGGGCCGGCGGGGCCCCAGCATTTT. It codes for CASSPQQGPAGPQHF.

The rearrangement joins TRBV11-3 to TRBJ2-2, with 12 bases fitting TRBD2. Trimming at V came to 5 bases and at J to 4 bases, leaving 2 bases not matched to a gene. CDR1 and CDR2 (germline): SGHNT, YENEEA. The length of the CDR3 is 15 residues. CDR3 sequence (DNA): TGTGCCAGCAGCGAGACTAGCGGGAGCACCGGGGAGCTGTTTTTT. Protein sequence: CASSETSGSTGELFF.

The chain uses TRBV28 and TRBJ1-4, with 10 bases matching TRBD1. The CDR3 contains 14 residues. Germline CDR1 MDHEN, CDR2 SYDVKM. The J segment lost 8 bases and the V segment lost 6 bases, leaving 6 bases of the junction unmatched. For the CDR3, the DNA is TGTGCCAGCAGGCGACAGGGGGCCCGGGAAAAACTGTTTTTT. Translated, it gives CASRRQGAREKLFF.

CDR3 protein: CASSVDEVPGPANAQNYGYTF. The CDR3 DNA reads as TGTGCCAGCAGCGTAGATGAAGTCCCCGGCCCCGCAAATGCACAGAACTATGGCTACACCTTC. V gene TRBV9 combines with J gene TRBJ1-2; no reliable D call. Trimming took 0 bases from V and 2 from J, leaving 29 bases between them. CDR1 SGDLS and CDR2 YYNGEE come from the germline V gene. This CDR3 region has 21 residues. Variable domain in full (rest from reference TRBV9 and TRBJ1-2): DSGVTQTPKHLITATGQRVTLRCSPRSGDLSVYWYQQSLDQGLQFLIQYYNGEERAKGNILERFSAQQFPDLHSELNLSSLELGDSALYFCASSVDEVPGPANAQNYGYTFGSGTRLTVV.

The V call is TRBV7-6, the J call TRBJ2-2, with a tentative D call TRBD2 (5 bases). CDR1 SGHVS and CDR2 FNYEAQ come from the germline V gene. The CDR3 covers 14 residues. Trimming took 5 bases from V and 5 from J, leaving 12 bases between them. The CDR3 DNA follows: TGTGCCAGCAGCCCGGACCGGAGGACCGGGGAGCTGTTTTTT. It codes for CASSPDRRTGELFF.

V usage is TRBV6-2 or TRBV6-3 and J usage is TRBJ1-6; TRBD1 matches 7 bases. This CDR3 is 14 amino acids long. Trimming removed 6 bases from V and 9 bases from J; junction bases left unmatched: 8. Germline V gene lookup returns CDR1 MNHEY and CDR2 SVGEGT. The CDR3 sequence: CASSSRGRSSPLHF. Here the CDR3 DNA reads TGTGCCAGCAGCTCCAGGGGGAGGAGTTCACCCCTCCACTTT.

DNA of the CDR3: TGTGCCAGCAGGCGGGGGCTGAACACTGAAGCTTTCTTT. Translation: CASRRGLNTEAFF. The genes are TRBV6-5 and TRBJ1-1, with a tentative D call TRBD1 (6 bases). This CDR3 contains 13 residues. The germline gives CDR1 MNHEY, CDR2 SVGAGI. V was trimmed by 6 bases and J by 0 bases, leaving 8 bases between them.

The rearrangement joins TRBV7-2 to TRBJ1-5, with TRBD1 identical over 8 bases. There are 16 residues in the CDR3. V shed 1 base, J shed 5 bases, and the junction held 7 bases outside the gene matches. In germline, CDR1 is SGHTA, CDR2 FQGNSA. CDR3 loop: CASSLGPGGEDQPQHF. As DNA, the CDR3 is TGTGCCAGCAGCTTAGGCCCAGGGGGCGAGGATCAGCCCCAGCATTTT. Looking up the rest from reference TRBV7-2 and TRBJ1-5 gives the full variable domain: GAGVSQSPSNKVTEKGKDVELRCDPISGHTALYWYRQSLGQGLEFLIYFQGNSAPDKSGLPSDRFSAERTGGSVSTLTIQRTQQEDSAVYLCASSLGPGGEDQPQHFGDGTRLSIL.

The CDR3 is CASSPSSSLEQYV. The CDR3 DNA is TGTGCCAGCAGTCCAAGCTCCTCCCTGGAGCAGTACGTC. J is TRBJ2-7 and V is TRBV6-2 or TRBV6-3; no reliable D call. Per the germline V gene, CDR1 is MNHEY and CDR2 is SVGEGT. This CDR3 is 13 amino acids long. Trimming removed 5 bases at V and 7 bases at J, with 15 bases between.